This T cell receptor beta chain originates from a study of CD8+ T cells in alopecia areata. The sequencing template was cDNA reverse transcribed from extracted RNA. TCRdb keeps only in-frame clones here, not all; method: immunoSEQ multiplex PCR. The sample holds 150,000 to 200,000 clones, 50% to 70% seen once. The CDR3 is 12 amino acids. V lost 7 bases and J 0 bases, leaving 7 bases between the germline ends. Germline CDR1 SQVTM, CDR2 ANQGSEA. Concerning this clone: This sample also contains other DNA sequences that code for the same CDR3.

Treatment defined: oral pan-JAK inhibitor, 5-10 mg twice daily. The researchers isolated CD4+ and CD8+ T cells from PBMCs by sorting. The sequence was collected from a human donor with alopecia areata. The sequenced sample was CD4+ T cells sorted from blood, obtained at week 49, from a patient treated with tofacitinib. This chain links TRBV29-1 with TRBJ1-3; D is unresolved. CDR3 nucleotides: TGCAGCGCATCGGACTCTGGAAACACCATATATTTT. It encodes CSASDSGNTIYF.